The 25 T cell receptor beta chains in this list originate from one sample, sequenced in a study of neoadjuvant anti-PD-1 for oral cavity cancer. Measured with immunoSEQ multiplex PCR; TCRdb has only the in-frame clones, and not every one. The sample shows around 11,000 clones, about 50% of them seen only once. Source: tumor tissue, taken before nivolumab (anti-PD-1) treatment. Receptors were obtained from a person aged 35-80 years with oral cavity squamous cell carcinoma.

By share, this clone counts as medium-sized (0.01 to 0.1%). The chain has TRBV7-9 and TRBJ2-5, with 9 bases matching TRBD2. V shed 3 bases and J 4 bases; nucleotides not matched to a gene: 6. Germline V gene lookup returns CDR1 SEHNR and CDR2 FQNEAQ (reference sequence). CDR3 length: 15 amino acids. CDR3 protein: CASSLGGGAAETQYF. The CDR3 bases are TGTGCCAGCAGCTTGGGCGGGGGGGCAGCAGAGACCCAGTACTTC.

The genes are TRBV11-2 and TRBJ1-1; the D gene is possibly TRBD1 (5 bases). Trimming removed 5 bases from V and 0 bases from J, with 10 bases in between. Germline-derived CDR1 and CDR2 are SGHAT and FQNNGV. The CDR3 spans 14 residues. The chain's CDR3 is CASSPSQVNTEAFF. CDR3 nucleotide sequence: TGTGCCAGCAGCCCCTCACAGGTGAACACTGAAGCTTTCTTT.

In nucleotides, the CDR3 is TGTGCCTGGAGTGTAACGGGCAGTAATCAGCCCCAGCATTTT. Its protein is CAWSVTGSNQPQHF. The rearrangement links TRBV30 to TRBJ1-5; D call uncertain. The CDR3 covers 14 residues. Trimming pared 0 bases from V and 4 bases from J, leaving 10 bases between. The V gene's germline CDR1 is GTSNPN and CDR2 SVGIG (reference sequence).

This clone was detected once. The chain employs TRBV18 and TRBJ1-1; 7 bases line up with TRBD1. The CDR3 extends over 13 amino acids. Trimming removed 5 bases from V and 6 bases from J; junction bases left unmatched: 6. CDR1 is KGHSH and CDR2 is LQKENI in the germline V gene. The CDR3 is CASSSGQAPEAFF. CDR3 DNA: TGTGCCAGCTCATCTGGACAGGCCCCTGAAGCTTTCTTT.

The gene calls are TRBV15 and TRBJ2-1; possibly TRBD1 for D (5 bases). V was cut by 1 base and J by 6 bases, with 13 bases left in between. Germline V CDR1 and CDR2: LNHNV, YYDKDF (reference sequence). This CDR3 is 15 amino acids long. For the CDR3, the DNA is TGTGCCACCAGCAGAGGTCAGGGTTGGGGCAATGAGCAGTTCTTC. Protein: CATSRGQGWGNEQFF. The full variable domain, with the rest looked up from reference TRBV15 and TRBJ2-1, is DAMVIQNPRYQVTQFGKPVTLSCSQTLNHNVMYWYQQKSSQAPKLLFHYYDKDFNNEADTPDNFQSRRPNTSFCFLDIRSPGLGDTAMYLCATSRGQGWGNEQFFGPGTRLTVL.

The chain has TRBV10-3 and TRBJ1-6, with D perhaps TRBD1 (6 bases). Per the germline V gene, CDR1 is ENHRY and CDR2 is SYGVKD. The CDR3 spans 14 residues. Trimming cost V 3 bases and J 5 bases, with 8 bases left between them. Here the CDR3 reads CAISDRTDNSPLHF. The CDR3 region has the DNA TGTGCCATCAGTGATAGGACAGATAATTCACCCCTCCACTTT.

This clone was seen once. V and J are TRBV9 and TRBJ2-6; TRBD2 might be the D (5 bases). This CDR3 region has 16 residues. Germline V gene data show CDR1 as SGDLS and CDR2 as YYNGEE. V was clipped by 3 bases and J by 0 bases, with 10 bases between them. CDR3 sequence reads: CASSASGSSGANVLTF. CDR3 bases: TGTGCCAGCAGCGCCTCGGGGTCCTCTGGGGCCAACGTCCTGACTTTC.

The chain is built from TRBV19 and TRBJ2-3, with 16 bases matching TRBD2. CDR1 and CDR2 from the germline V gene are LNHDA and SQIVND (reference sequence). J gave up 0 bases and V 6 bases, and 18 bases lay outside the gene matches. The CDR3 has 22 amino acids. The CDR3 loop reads CASRLTNRGTSGGETSTDTQYF. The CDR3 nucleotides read TGTGCCAGTAGGCTGACGAATCGCGGGACTAGCGGGGGGGAAACTAGCACAGATACGCAGTATTTT.

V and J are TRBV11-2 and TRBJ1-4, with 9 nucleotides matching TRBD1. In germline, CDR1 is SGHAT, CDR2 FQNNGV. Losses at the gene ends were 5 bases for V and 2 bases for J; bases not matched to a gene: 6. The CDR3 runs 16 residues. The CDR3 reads CASSDRGRRTNEKLFF. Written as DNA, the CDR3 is TGTGCCAGCAGCGACAGGGGGAGAAGGACTAATGAAAAACTGTTTTTT.

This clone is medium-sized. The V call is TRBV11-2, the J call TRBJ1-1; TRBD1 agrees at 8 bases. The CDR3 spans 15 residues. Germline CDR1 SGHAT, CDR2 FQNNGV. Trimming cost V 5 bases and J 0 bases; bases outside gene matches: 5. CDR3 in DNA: TGTGCCAGCAGCACGAGGACAGGGATGAACACTGAAGCTTTCTTT. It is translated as CASSTRTGMNTEAFF.

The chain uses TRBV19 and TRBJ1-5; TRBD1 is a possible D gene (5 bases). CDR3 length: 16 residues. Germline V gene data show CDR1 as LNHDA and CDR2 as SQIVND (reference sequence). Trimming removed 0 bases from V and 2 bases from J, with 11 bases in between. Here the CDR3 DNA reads TGTGCCAGTAGTATAGATCGGCAGGGTGGCAATCAGCCCCAGCATTTT. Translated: CASSIDRQGGNQPQHF. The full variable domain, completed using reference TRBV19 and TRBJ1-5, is DGGITQSPKYLFRKEGQNVTLSCEQNLNHDAMYWYRQDPGQGLRLIYYSQIVNDFQKGDIAEGYSVSREKKESFPLTVTSAQKNPTAFYLCASSIDRQGGNQPQHFGDGTRLSIL.

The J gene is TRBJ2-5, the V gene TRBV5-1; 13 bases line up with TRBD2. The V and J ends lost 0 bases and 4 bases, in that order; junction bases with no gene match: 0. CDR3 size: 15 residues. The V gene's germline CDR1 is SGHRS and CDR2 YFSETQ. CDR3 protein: CASSLGTSGGETQYF. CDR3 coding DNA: TGCGCCAGCAGCTTGGGGACTAGCGGGGGAGAGACCCAGTACTTC. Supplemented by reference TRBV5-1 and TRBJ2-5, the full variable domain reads KAGVTQTPRYLIKTRGQQVTLSCSPISGHRSVSWYQQTPGQGLQFLFEYFSETQRNKGNFPGRFSGRQFSNSRSEMNVSTLELGDSALYLCASSLGTSGGETQYFGPGTRLLVL.

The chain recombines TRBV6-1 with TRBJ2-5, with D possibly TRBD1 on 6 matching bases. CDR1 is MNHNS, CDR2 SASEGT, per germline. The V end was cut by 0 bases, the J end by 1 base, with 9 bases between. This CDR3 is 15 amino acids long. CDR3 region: CASSEAGGSQETQYF. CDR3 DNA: TGTGCCAGCAGTGAAGCTGGGGGCTCCCAAGAGACCCAGTACTTC.

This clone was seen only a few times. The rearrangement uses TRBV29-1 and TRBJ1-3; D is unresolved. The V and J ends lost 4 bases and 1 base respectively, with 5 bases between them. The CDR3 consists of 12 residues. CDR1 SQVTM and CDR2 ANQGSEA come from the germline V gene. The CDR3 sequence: CSVVRSGNTIYF. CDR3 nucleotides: TGCAGCGTTGTCAGGTCTGGAAACACCATATATTTT.

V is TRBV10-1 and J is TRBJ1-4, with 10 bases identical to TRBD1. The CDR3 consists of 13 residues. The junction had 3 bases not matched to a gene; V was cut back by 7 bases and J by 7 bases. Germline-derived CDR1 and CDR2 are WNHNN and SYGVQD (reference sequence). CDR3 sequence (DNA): TGCGCCAGCAATCGGGACAGGGGTGAAAAACTGTTTTTT. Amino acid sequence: CASNRDRGEKLFF.

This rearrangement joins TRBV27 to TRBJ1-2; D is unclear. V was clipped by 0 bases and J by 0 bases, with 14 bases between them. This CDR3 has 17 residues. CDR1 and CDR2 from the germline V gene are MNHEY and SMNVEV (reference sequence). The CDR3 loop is CASSLSSGRLANYGYTF. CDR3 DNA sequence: TGTGCCAGCAGTTTATCTTCCGGAAGGTTAGCTAACTATGGCTACACCTTC.

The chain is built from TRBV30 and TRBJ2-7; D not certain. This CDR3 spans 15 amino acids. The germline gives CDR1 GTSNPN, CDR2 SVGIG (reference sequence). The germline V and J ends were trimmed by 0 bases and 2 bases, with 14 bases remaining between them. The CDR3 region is CAWSVPQAGAYEQYF. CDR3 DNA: TGTGCCTGGAGTGTACCGCAGGCTGGAGCCTACGAGCAGTACTTC.

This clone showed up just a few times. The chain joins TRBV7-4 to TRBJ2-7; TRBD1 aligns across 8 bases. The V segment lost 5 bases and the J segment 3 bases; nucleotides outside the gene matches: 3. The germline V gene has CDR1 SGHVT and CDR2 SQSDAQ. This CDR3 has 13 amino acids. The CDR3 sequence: CASSPTGGYEQYF. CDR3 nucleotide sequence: TGTGCCAGCAGCCCCACAGGGGGCTACGAGCAGTACTTC.

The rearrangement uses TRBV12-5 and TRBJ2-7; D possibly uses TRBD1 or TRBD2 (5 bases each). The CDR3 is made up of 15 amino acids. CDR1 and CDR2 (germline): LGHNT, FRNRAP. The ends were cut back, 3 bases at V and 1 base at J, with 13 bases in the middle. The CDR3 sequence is CASGFTRDRSYEQYF. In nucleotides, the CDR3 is TGTGCTAGTGGTTTCACCCGGGACCGATCCTACGAGCAGTACTTC.

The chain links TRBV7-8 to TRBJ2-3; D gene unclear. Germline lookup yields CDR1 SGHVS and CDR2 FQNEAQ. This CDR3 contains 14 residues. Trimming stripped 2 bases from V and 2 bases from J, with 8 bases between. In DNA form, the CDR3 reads TGTGCCAGCAGCTTAACCGGATTCACAGATACGCAGTATTTT. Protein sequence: CASSLTGFTDTQYF. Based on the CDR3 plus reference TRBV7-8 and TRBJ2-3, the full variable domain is GAGVSQSPRYKVAKRGQDVALRCDPISGHVSLFWYQQALGQGPEFLTYFQNEAQLDKSGLPSDRFFAERPEGSVSTLKIQRTQQEDSAVYLCASSLTGFTDTQYFGPGTRLTVL.

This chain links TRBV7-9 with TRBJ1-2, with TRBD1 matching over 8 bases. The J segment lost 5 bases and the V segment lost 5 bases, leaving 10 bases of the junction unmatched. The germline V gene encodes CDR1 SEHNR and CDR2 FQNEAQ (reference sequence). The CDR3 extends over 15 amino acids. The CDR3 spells CASSPRQGRGYGYTF. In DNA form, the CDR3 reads TGTGCCAGCAGCCCCCGACAGGGGAGAGGGTATGGCTACACCTTC.

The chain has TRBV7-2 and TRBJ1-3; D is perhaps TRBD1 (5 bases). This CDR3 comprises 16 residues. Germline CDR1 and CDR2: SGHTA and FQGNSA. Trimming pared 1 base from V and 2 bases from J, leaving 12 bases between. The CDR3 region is CASSLVLAGPGNTIYF. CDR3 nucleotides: TGTGCCAGCAGCTTAGTTCTGGCAGGGCCTGGAAACACCATATATTTT. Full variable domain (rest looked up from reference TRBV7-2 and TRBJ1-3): GAGVSQSPSNKVTEKGKDVELRCDPISGHTALYWYRQSLGQGLEFLIYFQGNSAPDKSGLPSDRFSAERTGGSVSTLTIQRTQQEDSAVYLCASSLVLAGPGNTIYFGEGSWLTVV.

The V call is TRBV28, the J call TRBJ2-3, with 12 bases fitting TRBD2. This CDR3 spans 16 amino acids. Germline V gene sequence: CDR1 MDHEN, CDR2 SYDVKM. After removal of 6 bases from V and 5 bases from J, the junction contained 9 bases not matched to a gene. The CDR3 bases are TGTGCCAGCAGCCCGGCTAGCGGGGGGGCGGTAGATACGCAGTATTTT. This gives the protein CASSPASGGAVDTQYF.

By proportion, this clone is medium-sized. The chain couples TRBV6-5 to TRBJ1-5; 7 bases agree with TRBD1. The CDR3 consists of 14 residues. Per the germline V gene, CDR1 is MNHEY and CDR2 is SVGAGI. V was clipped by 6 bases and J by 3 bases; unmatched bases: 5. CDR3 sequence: CASRNRGDNQPQHF. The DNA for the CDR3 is TGTGCCAGCAGAAACAGGGGAGACAATCAGCCCCAGCATTTT.

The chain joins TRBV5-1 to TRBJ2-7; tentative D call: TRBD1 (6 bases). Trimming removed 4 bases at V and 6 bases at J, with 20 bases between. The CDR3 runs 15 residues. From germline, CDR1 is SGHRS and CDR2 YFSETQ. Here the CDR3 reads CASSRTDSAAGEQYF. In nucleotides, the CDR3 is TGCGCCAGCAGCAGAACGGACAGCGCGGCGGGCGAGCAGTACTTC.